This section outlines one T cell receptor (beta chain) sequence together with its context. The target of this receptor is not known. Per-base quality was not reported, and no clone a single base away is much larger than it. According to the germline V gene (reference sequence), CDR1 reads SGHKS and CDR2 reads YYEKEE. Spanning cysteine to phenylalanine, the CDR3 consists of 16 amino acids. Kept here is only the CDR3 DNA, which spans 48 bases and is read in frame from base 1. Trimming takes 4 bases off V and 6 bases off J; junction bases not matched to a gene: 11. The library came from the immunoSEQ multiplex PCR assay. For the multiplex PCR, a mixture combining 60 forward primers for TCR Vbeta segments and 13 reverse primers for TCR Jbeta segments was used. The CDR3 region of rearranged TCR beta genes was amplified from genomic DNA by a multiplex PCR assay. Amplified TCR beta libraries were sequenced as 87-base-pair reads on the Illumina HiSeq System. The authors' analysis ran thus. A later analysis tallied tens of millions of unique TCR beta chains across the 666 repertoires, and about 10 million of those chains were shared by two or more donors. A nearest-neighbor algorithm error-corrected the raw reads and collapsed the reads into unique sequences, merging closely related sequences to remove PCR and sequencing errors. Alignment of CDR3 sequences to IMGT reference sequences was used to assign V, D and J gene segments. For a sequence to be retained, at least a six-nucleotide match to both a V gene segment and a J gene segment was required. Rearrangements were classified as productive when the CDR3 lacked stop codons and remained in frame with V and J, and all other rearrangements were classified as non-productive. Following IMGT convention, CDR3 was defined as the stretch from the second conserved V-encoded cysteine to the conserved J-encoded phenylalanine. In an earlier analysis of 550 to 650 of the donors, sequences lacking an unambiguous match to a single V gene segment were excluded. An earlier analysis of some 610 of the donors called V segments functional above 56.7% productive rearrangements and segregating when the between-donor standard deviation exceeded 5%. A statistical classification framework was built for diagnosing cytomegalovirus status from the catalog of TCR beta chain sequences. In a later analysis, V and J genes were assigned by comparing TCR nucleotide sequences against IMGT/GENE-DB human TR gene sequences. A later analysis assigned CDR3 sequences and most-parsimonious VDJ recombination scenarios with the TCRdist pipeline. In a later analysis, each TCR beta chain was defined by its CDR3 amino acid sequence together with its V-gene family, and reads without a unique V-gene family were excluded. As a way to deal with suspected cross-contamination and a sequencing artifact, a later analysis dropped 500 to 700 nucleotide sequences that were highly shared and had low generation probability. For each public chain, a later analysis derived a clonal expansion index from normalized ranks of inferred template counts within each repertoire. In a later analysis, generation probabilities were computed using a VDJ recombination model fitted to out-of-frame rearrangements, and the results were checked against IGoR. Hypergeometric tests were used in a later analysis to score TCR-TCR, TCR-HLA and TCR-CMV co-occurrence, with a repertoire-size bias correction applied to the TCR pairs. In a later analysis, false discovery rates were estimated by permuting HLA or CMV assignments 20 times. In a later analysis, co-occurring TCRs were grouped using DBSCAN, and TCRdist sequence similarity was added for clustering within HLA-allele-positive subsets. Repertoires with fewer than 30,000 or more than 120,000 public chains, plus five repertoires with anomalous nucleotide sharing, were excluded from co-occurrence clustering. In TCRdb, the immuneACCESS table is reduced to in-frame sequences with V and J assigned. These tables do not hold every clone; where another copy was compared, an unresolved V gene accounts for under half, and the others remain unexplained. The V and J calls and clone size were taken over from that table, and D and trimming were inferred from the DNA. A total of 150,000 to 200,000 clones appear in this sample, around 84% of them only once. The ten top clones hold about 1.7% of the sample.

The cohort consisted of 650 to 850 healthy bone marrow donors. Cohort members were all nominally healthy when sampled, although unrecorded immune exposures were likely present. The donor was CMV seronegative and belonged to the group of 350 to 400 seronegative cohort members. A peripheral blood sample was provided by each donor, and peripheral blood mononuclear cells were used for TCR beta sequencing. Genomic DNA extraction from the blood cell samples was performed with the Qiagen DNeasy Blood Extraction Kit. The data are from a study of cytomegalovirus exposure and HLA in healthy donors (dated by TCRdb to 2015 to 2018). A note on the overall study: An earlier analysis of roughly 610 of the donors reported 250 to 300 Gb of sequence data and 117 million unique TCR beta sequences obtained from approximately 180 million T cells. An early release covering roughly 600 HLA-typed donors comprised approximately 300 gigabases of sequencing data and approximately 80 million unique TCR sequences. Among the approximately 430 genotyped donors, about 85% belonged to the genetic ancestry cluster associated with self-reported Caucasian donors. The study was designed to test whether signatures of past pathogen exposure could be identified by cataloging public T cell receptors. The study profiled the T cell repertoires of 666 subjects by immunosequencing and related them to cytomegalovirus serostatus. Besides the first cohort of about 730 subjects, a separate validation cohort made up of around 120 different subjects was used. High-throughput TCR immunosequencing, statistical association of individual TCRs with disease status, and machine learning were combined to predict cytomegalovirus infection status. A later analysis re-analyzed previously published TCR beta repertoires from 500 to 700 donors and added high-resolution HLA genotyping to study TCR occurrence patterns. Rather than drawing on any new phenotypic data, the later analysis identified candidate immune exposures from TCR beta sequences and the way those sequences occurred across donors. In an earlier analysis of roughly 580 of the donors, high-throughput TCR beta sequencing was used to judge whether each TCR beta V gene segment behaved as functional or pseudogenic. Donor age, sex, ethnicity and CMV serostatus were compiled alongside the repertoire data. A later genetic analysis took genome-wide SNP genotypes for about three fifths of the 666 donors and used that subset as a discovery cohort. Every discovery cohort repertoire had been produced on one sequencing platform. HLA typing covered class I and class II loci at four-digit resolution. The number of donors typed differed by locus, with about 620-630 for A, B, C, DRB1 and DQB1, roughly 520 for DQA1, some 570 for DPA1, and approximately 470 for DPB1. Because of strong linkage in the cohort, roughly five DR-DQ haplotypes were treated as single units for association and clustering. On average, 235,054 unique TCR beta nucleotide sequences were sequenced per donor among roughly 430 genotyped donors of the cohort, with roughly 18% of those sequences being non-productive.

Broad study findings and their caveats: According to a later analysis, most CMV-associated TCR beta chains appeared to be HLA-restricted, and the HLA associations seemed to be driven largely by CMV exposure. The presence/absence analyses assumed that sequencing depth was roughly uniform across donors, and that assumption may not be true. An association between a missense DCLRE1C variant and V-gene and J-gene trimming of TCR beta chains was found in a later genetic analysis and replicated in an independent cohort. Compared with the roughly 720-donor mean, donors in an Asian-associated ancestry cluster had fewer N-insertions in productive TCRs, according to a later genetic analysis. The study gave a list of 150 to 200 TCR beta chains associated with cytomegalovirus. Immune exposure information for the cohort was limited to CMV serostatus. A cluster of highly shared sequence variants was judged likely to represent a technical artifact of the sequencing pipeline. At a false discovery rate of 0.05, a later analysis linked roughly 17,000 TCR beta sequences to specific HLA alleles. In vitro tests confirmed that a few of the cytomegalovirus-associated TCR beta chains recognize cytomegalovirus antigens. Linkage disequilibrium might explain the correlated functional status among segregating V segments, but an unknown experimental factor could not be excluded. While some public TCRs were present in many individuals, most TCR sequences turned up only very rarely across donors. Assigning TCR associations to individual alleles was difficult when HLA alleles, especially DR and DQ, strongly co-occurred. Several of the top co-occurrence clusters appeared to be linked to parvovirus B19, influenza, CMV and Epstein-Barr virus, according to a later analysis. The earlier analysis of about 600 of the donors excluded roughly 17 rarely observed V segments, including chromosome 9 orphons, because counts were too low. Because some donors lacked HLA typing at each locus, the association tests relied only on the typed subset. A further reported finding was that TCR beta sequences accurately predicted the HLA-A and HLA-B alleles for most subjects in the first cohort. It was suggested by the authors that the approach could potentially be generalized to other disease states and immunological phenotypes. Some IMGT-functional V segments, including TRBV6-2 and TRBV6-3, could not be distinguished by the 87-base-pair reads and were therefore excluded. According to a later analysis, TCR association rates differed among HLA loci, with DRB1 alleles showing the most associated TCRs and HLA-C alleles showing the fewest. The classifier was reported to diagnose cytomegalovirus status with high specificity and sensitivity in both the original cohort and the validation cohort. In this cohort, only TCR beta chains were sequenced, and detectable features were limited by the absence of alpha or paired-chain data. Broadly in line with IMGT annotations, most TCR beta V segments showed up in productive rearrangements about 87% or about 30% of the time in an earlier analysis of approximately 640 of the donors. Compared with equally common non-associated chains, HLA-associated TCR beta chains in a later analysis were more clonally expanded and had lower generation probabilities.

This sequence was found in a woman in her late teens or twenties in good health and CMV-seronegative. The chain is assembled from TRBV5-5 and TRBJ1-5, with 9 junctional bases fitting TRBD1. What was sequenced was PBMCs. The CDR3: CASSREGGQGSQPQHF. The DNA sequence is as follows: TGTGCCAGCAGCCGGGAAGGGGGACAGGGTAGTCAGCCCCAGCATTTT. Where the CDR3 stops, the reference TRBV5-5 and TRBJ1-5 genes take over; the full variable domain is DAGVTQSPTHLIKTRGQQVTLRCSPISGHKSVSWYQQVLGQGPQFIFQYYEKEERGRGNFPDRFSARQFPNYSSELNVNALLLGDSALYLCASSREGGQGSQPQHFGDGTRLSIL.